Listed below are T cell receptor beta chains from one sample, sequenced in a study of early T cells in non-severe SARS-CoV-2 infection. TCRdb re-analysed the 5' RACE reads in MiXCR, keeping a single row per CDR3 protein. The sample holds 90,000 to 120,000 distinct CDR3 sequences; 11% are singletons and the top ten take approximately 8.1%. Sequencing used whole blood. Receptors were obtained from an adult who was a healthcare worker with PCR-confirmed SARS-CoV-2 infection or an uninfected control (not recorded which). CDR3s include the opening cysteine and the closing phenylalanine or tryptophan. The D gene is left open where the match is weak. Part of the rows lack a size; the others show once, few, many or a class for expanded clones.

-,TRBV11-2,12,many,TRBJ2-7,TGTGCCAGCAGCTTCAAGTCCTACGAGCAGTACTTC,CASSFKSYEQYF
-,TRBV18,14,few,TRBJ2-3,TGTGCCAGCTCACCTACTCGGCCCCCAGATACGCAGTATTTT,CASSPTRPPDTQYF
-,TRBV5-1,12,few,TRBJ2-1,TGCGCCAGCAGCAACACTATAAGTGAGCAGTTCTTC,CASSNTISEQFF
-,TRBV20-1,14,few,TRBJ1-6,TGCAGTGGTCAAGCCCAGGGGCAAGGCTCACCCCTCCACTTT,CSGQAQGQGSPLHF
TRBD1,TRBV18,14,-,TRBJ2-3,TGTGCCAGCTCACCGCAGGGGGGCACAGATACGCAGTATTTT,CASSPQGGTDTQYF
-,TRBV7-9,14,-,TRBJ2-7,TGTGCCAGCACTAGGGGAGCCGGGAGCAACGAGCAGTACTTC,CASTRGAGSNEQYF
TRBD2,TRBV4-3,17,few,TRBJ2-3,TGCGCCAGCAGCCAGTACCTTCTAGCGGGAAGCACAGATACGCAGTATTTT,CASSQYLLAGSTDTQYF
-,TRBV9,15,many,TRBJ1-2,TGTGCCAGCAGCGTAGGTCTGGGGGGATTTGAGGGCTACACCTTC,CASSVGLGGFEGYTF
-,TRBV9,12,few,TRBJ2-1,TGTGCCAGCAGCGTAGGGTCTAGCAGTAGGGTCTTC,CASSVGSSSRVF
-,TRBV14,12,-,TRBJ2-5,TGTGCCAGCAGCCCAAGTGGGGGGACCCAGTACTTC,CASSPSGGTQYF
TRBD2,TRBV28,15,many,TRBJ2-1,TGTGCCAGCAGTTTTAATGGCGGGAGGGCCTCTGAGCAGTTCTTC,CASSFNGGRASEQFF
TRBD2,TRBV24-1,16,-,TRBJ2-1,TGTGCCACCAGTGAAGGCCTAGCGGGCTCCTACAATGAGCAGTTCTTC,CATSEGLAGSYNEQFF
-,TRBV20-1,13,many,TRBJ2-2,TGCAGTGCTAGAGAAGGGTTTCTAGGGGAGCTGTTTTTT,CSAREGFLGELFF
TRBD1,TRBV2,14,few,TRBJ1-2,TGTGCCAGCATCTCCGGACAGGCCGACTATGGCTACACCTTC,CASISGQADYGYTF
-,TRBV12-3/TRBV12-4,12,many,TRBJ2-3,TGTGCCAGCAGTTCCCTCCGTGTGGCGCAGTATTTT,CASSSLRVAQYF
-,TRBV28,13,few,TRBJ2-3,TGTGCCAGCAGTAGCAGGGCGGGAGATACGCAGTATTTT,CASSSRAGDTQYF
-,TRBV28,12,few,TRBJ1-1,TGTGCCAGCAGTTTGATTCGCCAGGAAGCTTTCTTT,CASSLIRQEAFF
-,TRBV20-1,12,few,TRBJ2-3,TGCAGTGCTAGATGGGGGGTAGATACGCAGTATTTT,CSARWGVDTQYF
-,TRBV3-1,16,many,TRBJ1-1,TGTGCCAGCAGCCAAGATTCGTGGGGGGCTAACACTGAAGCTTTCTTT,CASSQDSWGANTEAFF
-,TRBV18,11,few,TRBJ1-6,TGTGCCAGCTCAAAGGAGGGACCCCTCCACTTT,CASSKEGPLHF
-,TRBV5-4,15,few,TRBJ2-7,TGTGCCAGCAGCCAAGCCAACAGCCCCCTCTACGAGCAGTACTTC,CASSQANSPLYEQYF
-,TRBV9,13,few,TRBJ2-5,TGTGCCAGCAGCCCCCAGGGAACCGAGACCCAGTACTTC,CASSPQGTETQYF
-,TRBV18,15,few,TRBJ1-2,TGTGCCAGCTCACCAGAGACCAGATCCGAGTATGGCTACACCTTC,CASSPETRSEYGYTF
TRBD2,TRBV28,15,few,TRBJ2-3,TGTGCCAGCAGTTTTGCGGGAGAAGGAGTAGATACGCAGTATTTT,CASSFAGEGVDTQYF
-,TRBV20-1,14,few,TRBJ2-2,TGCAGTGCTTTTGGGCAGGGGGGCACCGGGGAGCTGTTTTTT,CSAFGQGGTGELFF